These 10 T cell receptor beta chains came from one sample sequenced in a study of OX40 agonist ivuxolimab in advanced cancers. Only in-frame clones appear in the TCRdb table, and some are missing; sequencing was by immunoSEQ multiplex PCR. Of some 50,000 clones listed, approximately 90% are singletons. Sequenced material: CD4+ or CD8+ T cells sorted from blood, taken in a trial of the OX40 agonist ivuxolimab. The source is an adult with an advanced solid tumor such as melanoma, head and neck, liver or kidney cancer.

The gene calls are TRBV11-1 and TRBJ2-5, with D possibly being TRBD1 (7 bases). V shed 0 bases and J shed 5 bases, with 13 bases lying between them. The CDR3 consists of 15 residues. Germline CDR1 SGHAT, CDR2 FQDESV (reference sequence). CDR3 sequence reads: CASSLAGGGSETQYF. CDR3 nucleotide sequence: TGTGCCAGCAGCTTAGCCGGAGGGGGCAGCGAGACCCAGTACTTC.

The rearrangement links TRBV5-4 to TRBJ2-7; 7 nucleotides line up with TRBD1. There are 13 residues in the CDR3. Germline values: CDR1 SGHNT, CDR2 YYREEE (reference sequence). J lost 2 bases, V lost 4 bases, and 3 bases had no gene match. CDR3 loop: CASSPGTAYEQYF. The CDR3 DNA reads TGTGCCAGCAGCCCCGGGACAGCCTACGAGCAGTACTTC.

This chain uses TRBV6-1 with TRBJ2-7; 7 nucleotides align to TRBD2. The CDR3 consists of 16 residues. Trimming took 2 bases from V and 2 from J; bases not matched to a gene: 9. Germline V gene sequence: CDR1 MNHNS, CDR2 SASEGT. The CDR3 nucleotides are TGTGCCAGCAGTGAATTCCCGGGGAGGGGTCCCTACGAGCAGTACTTC. Residues: CASSEFPGRGPYEQYF.

A word on this clone: Other DNA sequences in the same sample also yield this CDR3. The V gene is TRBV19, the J gene TRBJ1-5; D gene unclear. The CDR3 spans 12 residues. Per the germline V gene, CDR1 is LNHDA and CDR2 is SQIVND (reference sequence). V was clipped by 3 bases and J by 2 bases, with 2 bases between them. The chain's CDR3 is CASSIGNQPQHF. In DNA form, the CDR3 reads TGTGCCAGTAGTATCGGCAATCAGCCCCAGCATTTT.

This chain uses TRBV19 with TRBJ1-4; D gene ambiguous. Trimming shortened V by 1 base and J by 12 bases, and 18 bases separated the two germline ends. The CDR3 covers 15 residues. Looked up from germline, CDR1 is LNHDA and CDR2 is SQIVND (reference sequence). The CDR3 is CASSIGSRDYGELFF. The CDR3 DNA sequence: TGTGCCAGTAGTATAGGTTCTCGCGACTATGGGGAACTGTTTTTT.

The gene calls are TRBV19 and TRBJ2-1; 7 bases agree with TRBD2. Germline lookup yields CDR1 LNHDA and CDR2 SQIVND (reference sequence). The J segment lost 0 bases and the V segment lost 4 bases, leaving 0 bases of the junction unmatched. This CDR3 has 14 residues. The CDR3 coding sequence is TGTGCCAGTAGTAGGGGGGGCTCCTACAATGAGCAGTTCTTC. This translates into CASSRGGSYNEQFF. The entire variable domain, with the rest obtained from reference TRBV19 and TRBJ2-1, is as follows: DGGITQSPKYLFRKEGQNVTLSCEQNLNHDAMYWYRQDPGQGLRLIYYSQIVNDFQKGDIAEGYSVSREKKESFPLTVTSAQKNPTAFYLCASSRGGSYNEQFFGPGTRLTVL.

Only one count was recorded for this clone. The chain joins TRBV5-1 to TRBJ2-4; 12 positions agree with TRBD2. The CDR3 runs to 17 residues. Germline trimming cut 0 bases from V and 4 bases from J; bases unmatched to any gene: 5. The V gene's germline CDR1 is SGHRS and CDR2 YFSETQ. DNA of the CDR3: TGCGCCAGCAGCTTGGAGGCTAGCGGGAGGGGGAAAAACATTCAGTACTTC. Amino acid sequence: CASSLEASGRGKNIQYF.

The chain joins TRBV5-5 to TRBJ2-2, with D maybe TRBD2 (6 bases). Germline V gene data show CDR1 as SGHKS and CDR2 as YYEKEE (reference sequence). V shed 5 bases and J shed 7 bases, with 21 bases lying between them. CDR3 length: 16 residues. The CDR3 nucleotides are TGTGCCAGCAGTTCGATAGCGGTCCGGGACGGCGGGGAGCTGTTTTTT. Translating it yields CASSSIAVRDGGELFF.

The rearrangement joins TRBV7-6 to TRBJ1-2; D not resolved. The CDR3 extends over 13 amino acids. Germline V gene data show CDR1 as SGHVS and CDR2 as FNYEAQ. Trimming removed 0 bases at V and 7 bases at J, with 9 bases between. The CDR3 region has the DNA TGTGCCAGCAGCTTAGCGGCCCGGGGTGGCTACACCTTC. Protein sequence: CASSLAARGGYTF.

The genes are TRBV5-8 and TRBJ2-5; TRBD2 aligns across 11 bases. The CDR3 is 16 amino acids. Trimming took 1 base from V and 3 from J; bases not matched to a gene: 5. The germline CDR1 and CDR2 sequences are SGHTS and YDEGEE. The CDR3 is CASSLFLAGGKETQYF. The CDR3 DNA follows: TGTGCCAGCAGCTTGTTTCTAGCGGGGGGAAAAGAGACCCAGTACTTC.